These 6 T cell receptor beta chains were sequenced from one sample in a study of blood T cell repertoires in COVID-19. Produced via immunoSEQ multiplex PCR; TCRdb's table is partial and in-frame only. The sample holds 100,000 to 120,000 clones, under 80% seen once. The sample comprised peripheral blood. The receptors stem from a woman aged 70-85 years with acute or convalescent COVID-19.

This sequence joins TRBV19 and TRBJ2-1; 7 bases are a match to TRBD2. Trimming removed 0 bases from V and 9 bases from J; junction bases left unmatched: 2. Germline V gene lookup returns CDR1 LNHDA and CDR2 SQIVND (reference sequence). The CDR3 covers 13 residues. The CDR3 region is CASSIDGLGEQFF. The CDR3 nucleotides are TGTGCCAGTAGTATAGATGGACTAGGTGAGCAGTTCTTC. The entire variable domain, with the rest obtained from reference TRBV19 and TRBJ2-1, is as follows: DGGITQSPKYLFRKEGQNVTLSCEQNLNHDAMYWYRQDPGQGLRLIYYSQIVNDFQKGDIAEGYSVSREKKESFPLTVTSAQKNPTAFYLCASSIDGLGEQFFGPGTRLTVL.

The chain is built from TRBV5-1 and TRBJ2-1; TRBD2 matches at 9 bases. The CDR3 consists of 15 residues. Germline V CDR1 and CDR2: SGHRS, YFSETQ. The V and J ends lost 5 bases and 4 bases, in that order; junction bases with no gene match: 7. As DNA, the CDR3 is TGCGCCAGCAGTTATAGCGGGGGAGAATACAATGAGCAGTTCTTC. Protein product: CASSYSGGEYNEQFF.

This clone was seen more than once but under ten times. The chain links TRBV10-1 to TRBJ1-6; TRBD1 matches at 9 bases. The CDR3 is made up of 14 amino acids. With 5 bases clipped from V and 7 bases from J, the junction kept 3 bases outside the gene matches. CDR1 and CDR2 (germline): WNHNN, SYGVQD (reference sequence). The CDR3 reads CASSRTGANSPLHF. The DNA for the CDR3 is TGCGCCAGCAGTCGGACAGGGGCCAATTCACCCCTCCACTTT.

This chain joins TRBV29-1 and TRBJ2-1, with 11 bases lining up with TRBD2. This CDR3 contains 14 residues. Germline assignment: CDR1 SQVTM and CDR2 ANQGSEA. Losses at the gene ends were 6 bases for V and 7 bases for J; bases not matched to a gene: 8. The CDR3 sequence is CSVAVAGGVNEQFF. Here the CDR3 DNA reads TGCAGCGTCGCCGTAGCGGGGGGGGTTAATGAGCAGTTCTTC.

The V gene is TRBV6-2 or TRBV6-3, the J gene TRBJ2-7; D may be TRBD1 (5 bases). Germline CDR1 is MNHEY and CDR2 is SVGEGT. Trimming left V 2 bases short and J 3 bases short, with 11 bases between. The CDR3 extends over 14 amino acids. This CDR3 reads CASSYARQGYEQYF. CDR3 sequence (DNA): TGTGCCAGCAGTTACGCTCGGCAGGGCTACGAGCAGTACTTC.

The chain is built from TRBV5-1 and TRBJ2-2; TRBD1 is a possible D gene (5 bases). The CDR3 extends over 15 amino acids. Looked up from germline, CDR1 is SGHRS and CDR2 is YFSETQ. Trimming shortened V by 3 bases and J by 0 bases, and 9 bases separated the two germline ends. Written as DNA, the CDR3 is TGCGCCAGCAGCTGGACAAATGCGAACACCGGGGAGCTGTTTTTT. Translation: CASSWTNANTGELFF.